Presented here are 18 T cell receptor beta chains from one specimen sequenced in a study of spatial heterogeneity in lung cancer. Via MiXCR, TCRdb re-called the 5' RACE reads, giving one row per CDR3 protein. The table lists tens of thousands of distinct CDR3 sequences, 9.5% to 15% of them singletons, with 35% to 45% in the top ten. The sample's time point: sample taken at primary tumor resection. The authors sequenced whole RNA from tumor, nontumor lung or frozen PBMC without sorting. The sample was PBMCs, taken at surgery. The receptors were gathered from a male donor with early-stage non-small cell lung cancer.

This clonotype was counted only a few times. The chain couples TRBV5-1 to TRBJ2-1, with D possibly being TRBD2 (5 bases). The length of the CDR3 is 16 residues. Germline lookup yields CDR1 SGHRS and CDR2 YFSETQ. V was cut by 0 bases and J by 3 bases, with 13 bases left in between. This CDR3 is CASSLASLGDYNEQFF. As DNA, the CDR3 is TGCGCCAGCAGCTTGGCTAGCCTAGGCGACTACAATGAGCAGTTCTTC.

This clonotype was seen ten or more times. CDR3 coding DNA: TGCGCCAGCAGCTTGGAGGGACAAGCATGGATTGAAGCTTTCTTT. The encoded protein is CASSLEGQAWIEAFF. This chain connects TRBV5-1 to TRBJ1-1; TRBD1 might be the D (6 bases). Germline CDR1 SGHRS, CDR2 YFSETQ. V lost 0 bases, J lost 7 bases, and 16 bases lay in between. The CDR3 covers 15 residues.

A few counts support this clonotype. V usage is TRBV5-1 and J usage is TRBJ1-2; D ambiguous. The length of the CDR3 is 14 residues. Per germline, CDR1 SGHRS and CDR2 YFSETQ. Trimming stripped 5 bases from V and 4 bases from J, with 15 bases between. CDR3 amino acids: CASRQMPSSYGYTF. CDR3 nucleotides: TGCGCCAGCAGGCAGATGCCTAGTAGCTATGGCTACACCTTC.

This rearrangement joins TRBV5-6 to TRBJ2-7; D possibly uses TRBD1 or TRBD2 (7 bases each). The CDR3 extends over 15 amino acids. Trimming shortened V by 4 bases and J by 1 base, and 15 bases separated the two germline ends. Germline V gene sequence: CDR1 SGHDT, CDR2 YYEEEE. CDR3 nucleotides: TGTGCCAGCAGCGTCGGGGGGACAGTTTCCTACGAGCAGTACTTC. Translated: CASSVGGTVSYEQYF.

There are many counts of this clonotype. The CDR3 DNA reads as TGTGCCAGCAACCTAGCGGGGGGGTTCAATGAGCAGTTCTTC. Amino acids: CASNLAGGFNEQFF. The chain links TRBV6-2 or TRBV6-3 to TRBJ2-1, with TRBD2 identical over 12 bases. This CDR3 contains 14 residues. V lost 7 bases to trimming and J lost 6 bases; unmatched junction nucleotides: 4. Germline V CDR1 and CDR2: MNHEY, SVGEGT.

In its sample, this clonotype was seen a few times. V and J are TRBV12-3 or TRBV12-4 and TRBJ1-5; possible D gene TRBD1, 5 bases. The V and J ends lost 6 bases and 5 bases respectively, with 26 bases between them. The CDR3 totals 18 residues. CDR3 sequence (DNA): TGTGCCAGCAGCCTCTTGCCCCTTGACAGCGAGAGGTATCAGCCCCAGCATTTT. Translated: CASSLLPLDSERYQPQHF.

The CDR3 sequence is CASSQDMGIRGYTF. The CDR3 nucleotides read TGTGCCAGCAGCCAAGATATGGGGATTCGTGGCTACACCTTC. V and J are TRBV3-1 and TRBJ1-2; D remains unclear. The V and J ends lost 0 bases and 7 bases respectively, with 12 bases between them. Germline CDR1 is LGHDT and CDR2 is YNNKEL (reference sequence). The CDR3 runs 14 residues.

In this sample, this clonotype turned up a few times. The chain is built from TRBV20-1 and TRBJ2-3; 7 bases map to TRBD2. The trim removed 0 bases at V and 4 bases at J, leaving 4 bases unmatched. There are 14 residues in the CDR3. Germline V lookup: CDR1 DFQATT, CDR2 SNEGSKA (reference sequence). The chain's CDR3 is CSARDNLAADTQYF. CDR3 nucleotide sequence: TGCAGTGCTAGAGATAATCTAGCGGCAGATACGCAGTATTTT.

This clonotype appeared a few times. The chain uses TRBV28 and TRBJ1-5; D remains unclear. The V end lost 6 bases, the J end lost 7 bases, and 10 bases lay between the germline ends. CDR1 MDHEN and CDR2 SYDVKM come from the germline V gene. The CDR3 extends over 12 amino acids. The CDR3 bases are TGTGCCAGCAGCCCTGTTATCCAGCCCCAGCATTTT. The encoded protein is CASSPVIQPQHF.

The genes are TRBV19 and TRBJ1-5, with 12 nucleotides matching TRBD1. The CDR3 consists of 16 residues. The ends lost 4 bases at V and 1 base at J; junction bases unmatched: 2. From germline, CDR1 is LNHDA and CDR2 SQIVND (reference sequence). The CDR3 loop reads CASSTGQGASNQPQHF. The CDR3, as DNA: TGTGCCAGTAGTACGGGACAGGGGGCGAGCAATCAGCCCCAGCATTTT.

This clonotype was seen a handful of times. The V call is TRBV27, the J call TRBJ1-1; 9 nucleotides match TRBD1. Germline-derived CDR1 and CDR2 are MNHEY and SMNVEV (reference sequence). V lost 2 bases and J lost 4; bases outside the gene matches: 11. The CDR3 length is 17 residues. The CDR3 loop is CASSLLGQGGESTEAFF. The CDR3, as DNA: TGTGCCAGCAGTTTACTGGGACAGGGAGGGGAAAGCACTGAAGCTTTCTTT.

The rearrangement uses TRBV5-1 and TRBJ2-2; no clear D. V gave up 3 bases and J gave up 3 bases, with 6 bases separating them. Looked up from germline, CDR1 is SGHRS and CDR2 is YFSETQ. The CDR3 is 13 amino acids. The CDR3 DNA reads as TGCGCCAGCAGCTCAGCTTACACCGGGGAGCTGTTTTTT. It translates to CASSSAYTGELFF.

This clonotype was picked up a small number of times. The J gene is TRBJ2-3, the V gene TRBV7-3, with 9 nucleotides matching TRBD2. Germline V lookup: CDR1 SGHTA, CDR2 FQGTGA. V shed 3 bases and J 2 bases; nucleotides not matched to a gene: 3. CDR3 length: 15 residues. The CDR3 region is CASSFSSGDTDTQYF. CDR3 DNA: TGTGCCAGCAGCTTCTCTAGCGGGGACACAGATACGCAGTATTTT.

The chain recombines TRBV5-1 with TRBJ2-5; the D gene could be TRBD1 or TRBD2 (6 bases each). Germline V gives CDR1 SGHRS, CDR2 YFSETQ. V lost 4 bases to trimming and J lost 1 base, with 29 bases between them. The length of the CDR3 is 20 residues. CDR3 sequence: CASSVGGGHPLTSGQETQYF. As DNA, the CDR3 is TGCGCCAGCAGCGTAGGAGGGGGACACCCCTTGACGTCCGGCCAAGAGACCCAGTACTTC. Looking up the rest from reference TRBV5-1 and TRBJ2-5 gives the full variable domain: KAGVTQTPRYLIKTRGQQVTLSCSPISGHRSVSWYQQTPGQGLQFLFEYFSETQRNKGNFPGRFSGRQFSNSRSEMNVSTLELGDSALYLCASSVGGGHPLTSGQETQYFGPGTRLLVL.

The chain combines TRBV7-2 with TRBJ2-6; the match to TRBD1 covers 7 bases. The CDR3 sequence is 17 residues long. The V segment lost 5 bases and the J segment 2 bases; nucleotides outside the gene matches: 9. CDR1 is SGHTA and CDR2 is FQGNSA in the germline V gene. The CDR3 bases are TGTGCCAGCAGCGTAAGGGGGCTCGGGACTGGGGCCAACGTCCTGACTTTC. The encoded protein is CASSVRGLGTGANVLTF.

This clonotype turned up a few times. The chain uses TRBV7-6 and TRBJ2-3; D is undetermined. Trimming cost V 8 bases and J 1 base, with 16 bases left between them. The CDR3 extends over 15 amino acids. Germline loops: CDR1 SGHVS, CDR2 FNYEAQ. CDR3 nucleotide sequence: TGTGCCAGCTTGGATGGGGTCCCGGGCACAGATACGCAGTATTTT. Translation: CASLDGVPGTDTQYF.

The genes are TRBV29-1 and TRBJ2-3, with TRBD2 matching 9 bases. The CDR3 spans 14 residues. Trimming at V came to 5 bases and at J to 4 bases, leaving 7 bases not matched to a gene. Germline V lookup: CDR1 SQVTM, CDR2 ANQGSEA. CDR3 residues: CSVFAGGAPDTQYF. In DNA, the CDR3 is TGCAGCGTTTTTGCGGGAGGGGCCCCAGATACGCAGTATTTT.

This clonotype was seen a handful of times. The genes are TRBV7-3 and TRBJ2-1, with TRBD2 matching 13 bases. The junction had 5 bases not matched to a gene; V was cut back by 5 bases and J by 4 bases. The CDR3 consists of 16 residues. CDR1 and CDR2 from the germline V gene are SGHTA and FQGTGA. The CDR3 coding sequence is TGTGCCAGCAGCCCAGGGACTAGCGGGGATTACAATGAGCAGTTCTTC. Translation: CASSPGTSGDYNEQFF.